What follows are 12 T cell receptor beta chains derived from one specimen sequenced in a study of blood T cell repertoires in COVID-19. Sequencing used immunoSEQ multiplex PCR; TCRdb keeps in-frame clones, though not all of them. Among 130,000 to 150,000 clones listed, roughly 89% were seen once. Sequences were obtained from peripheral blood. The receptors shown here come from a woman aged 50 to 60 with acute or convalescent COVID-19.

The V and J genes are TRBV21-1 and TRBJ1-2; the tabulated D call, TRBD1, remains unverified against the DNA. TRBV21-1 is recorded as a pseudogene. The CDR3 is 18 residues long. The CDR3 DNA reads TGTGCCAGCAGCAAAGGGGGTGACAGGGAGAGTCAGAACTATGGCTACACCTTC. Translated, it gives CASSKGGDRESQNYGYTF.

This chain uses TRBV6-5 with TRBJ1-5; maybe TRBD1 (6 bases). The CDR3 is 15 residues long. Trimming pared 7 bases from V and 5 bases from J, leaving 18 bases between. Per germline, CDR1 MNHEY and CDR2 SVGAGI. The DNA of the CDR3 is TGTGCCAGCACTGCACTACAGGGTGGGCATCAGCCCCAGCATTTT. It is translated as CASTALQGGHQPQHF.

The chain is built from TRBV5-8 and TRBJ2-1; TRBD1 matches at 8 bases. V was clipped by 4 bases and J by 5 bases; unmatched bases: 8. Germline V gives CDR1 SGHTS, CDR2 YDEGEE. The CDR3 is made up of 15 amino acids. CDR3 residues: CASSPGQGGDNEQFF. CDR3 DNA sequence: TGTGCCAGCAGCCCCGGACAGGGAGGCGACAATGAGCAGTTCTTC.

V and J are TRBV6-1 and TRBJ1-5, with D hard to call. Deletions cut 2 bases from V and 4 bases from J, with 6 bases between. The CDR3 spans 13 residues. CDR1 is MNHNS and CDR2 is SASEGT in the germline V gene. Here the CDR3 reads CASSELRNQPQHF. The CDR3 region has the DNA TGTGCCAGCAGTGAACTCAGAAATCAGCCCCAGCATTTT.

For the CDR3, the DNA is TGTGCCAGTAGTATACGACAGGCTTACACAGATACGCAGTATTTT. Its protein product is CASSIRQAYTDTQYF. The chain uses TRBV19 and TRBJ2-3, with TRBD1 as a possible D gene (6 bases). The CDR3 covers 15 residues. The germline V and J ends were trimmed by 2 bases and 2 bases, with 11 bases remaining between them. Looked up from germline, CDR1 is LNHDA and CDR2 is SQIVND (reference sequence).

V usage is TRBV19 and J usage is TRBJ2-7; tentatively, D is TRBD1 (5 bases). V dropped 1 base and J dropped 0 bases, with 10 bases sitting between them. The V gene's germline CDR1 is LNHDA and CDR2 SQIVND (reference sequence). The length of the CDR3 is 15 residues. CDR3 nucleotide sequence: TGTGCCAGTAGTATAGGCCACAGGAGCTCCTACGAGCAGTACTTC. Protein product: CASSIGHRSSYEQYF.

V is TRBV7-3 and J is TRBJ1-1, with a weak D call TRBD1 (6 bases). This CDR3 comprises 13 residues. The germline CDR1 and CDR2 sequences are SGHTA and FQGTGA. Trimming took off 5 bases at V and 0 bases at J, with 7 bases between the two ends. As DNA, the CDR3 is TGTGCCAGCAGCCGGACAGTGAACACTGAAGCTTTCTTT. The encoded protein is CASSRTVNTEAFF. Drawing the rest from reference TRBV7-3 and TRBJ1-1, the complete variable domain is GAGVSQTPSNKVTEKGKYVELRCDPISGHTALYWYRQSLGQGPEFLIYFQGTGAADDSGLPNDRFFAVRPEGSVSTLKIQRTERGDSAVYLCASSRTVNTEAFFGQGTRLTVV.

The V and J genes are TRBV29-1 and TRBJ1-2; 9 nucleotides line up with TRBD1. CDR1 and CDR2 from the germline V gene are SQVTM and ANQGSEA. The V segment lost 1 base and the J segment 5 bases; nucleotides outside the gene matches: 8. The CDR3 covers 15 residues. CDR3 nucleotide sequence: TGCAGCGTTGAAGTAACACCGGACAGGGGTTATGGCTACACCTTC. This sequence encodes CSVEVTPDRGYGYTF. Full variable domain (outside the CDR3, taken from reference TRBV29-1 and TRBJ1-2): SAVISQKPSRDICQRGTSLTIQCQVDSQVTMMFWYRQQPGQSLTLIATANQGSEATYESGFVIDKFPISRPNLTFSTLTVSNMSPEDSSIYLCSVEVTPDRGYGYTFGSGTRLTVV.

A single count supports this clone. At one end the junction does not follow the germline gene, possibly because of a read error. The chain employs TRBV4-1 and TRBJ2-3; 9 bases map to TRBD2. The CDR3 length is 13 residues. The germline gives CDR1 MGHRA, CDR2 YSYEKL. CDR3 in DNA: TGCGCCAGCAGCCAAGGGTCTAGCGGGGATCCCCATTTT. Its translation is CASSQGSSGDPHF.

A single count supports this clone. The V call is TRBV11-3, the J call TRBJ1-1, with 8 nucleotides matching TRBD1. The length of the CDR3 is 15 residues. Germline CDR1 and CDR2: SGHNT and YENEEA. After removal of 5 bases from V and 0 bases from J, the junction contained 5 bases not matched to a gene. The CDR3 bases are TGTGCCAGCAGCCCTGGGACAGGACTGAACACTGAAGCTTTCTTT. This codes for CASSPGTGLNTEAFF.

The CDR3 DNA follows: TGTGCCAGCAGCCAAGAAGGCGGGGGGACTTTCTTT. The encoded protein is CASSQEGGGTFF. The J gene is TRBJ1-1, the V gene TRBV4-2; possibly TRBD1 for D (5 bases). Trimming left V 0 bases short and J 12 bases short, with 11 bases between. CDR1 and CDR2 from the germline V gene are LGHNA and YNFKEQ. The CDR3 has 12 amino acids.

The chain links TRBV14 to TRBJ1-2; the match to TRBD1 covers 7 bases. The CDR3 loop spans 13 amino acids. Trimming took 7 bases from V and 1 from J; bases not matched to a gene: 3. The germline CDR1 and CDR2 sequences are SGHDN and FVKESK. CDR3 in DNA: TGTGCCAGCAAAGGGGGCCTTAACTATGGCTACACCTTC. It translates to CASKGGLNYGYTF.